Ten or more counts support the clone carrying this T cell receptor beta chain. Its specificity is not known. The sample originates from a study of CD8 T cells in ankylosing spondylitis. TCRdb re-called the 5' RACE reads through MiXCR, storing one row per CDR3 protein. The data contain more than 300,000 distinct CDR3 sequences, less than 9.5% of them singletons. This CDR3 contains 13 residues. CDR1 and CDR2 from the germline V gene are SQVTM and ANQGSEA. V dropped 6 bases and J dropped 1 base, with 9 bases sitting between them. Whole-study results and caveats: Among TCR beta sequences, a motif of eight highly homologous variants appeared characteristic of ankylosing spondylitis blood.

This receptor was obtained from a male donor with ankylosing spondylitis. Material for sequencing was blood, either unsorted or a sorted T cell fraction (not recorded which). The chain couples TRBV29-1 to TRBJ2-2; the D call may be TRBD1 or TRBD2 (5 bases each). CDR3 residues: CSVRDGNTGELFF. CDR3 nucleotide sequence: TGCAGCGTACGGGACGGGAACACCGGGGAGCTGTTTTTT.